The present T cell receptor beta chain was sequenced within a study of CD8 T cells in Susac syndrome. Study overall: At blood draw, Susac syndrome patients were therapy-naive, on corticosteroids, or on intravenous immunoglobulin alone.

Reverse transcription used about 0.5 to 1 ug RNA and random hexamers. TCRdb independently ran MiXCR on the immunoSEQ multiplex PCR reads; one entry per CDR3 protein. The sample has about 240,000 distinct CDR3 sequences; roughly 95% are singletons. Peripheral blood CD8+ and CD4+ T cells were profiled by TCR beta sequencing. Per germline, CDR1 GTSNPN and CDR2 SVGIG (reference sequence). Trimming removed 0 bases at V and 4 bases at J, with 10 bases between. The CDR3 contains 14 residues. The sequenced material came from CD4+ T cells from PBMCs. The origin of this receptor is a human donor with Susac syndrome. The rearrangement joins TRBV30 to TRBJ2-1, with D unclear. DNA of the CDR3: TGTGCCTGGAGTGTAAAGTCTAGGTACAATGAGCAGTTCTTC. Translating gives CAWSVKSRYNEQFF.